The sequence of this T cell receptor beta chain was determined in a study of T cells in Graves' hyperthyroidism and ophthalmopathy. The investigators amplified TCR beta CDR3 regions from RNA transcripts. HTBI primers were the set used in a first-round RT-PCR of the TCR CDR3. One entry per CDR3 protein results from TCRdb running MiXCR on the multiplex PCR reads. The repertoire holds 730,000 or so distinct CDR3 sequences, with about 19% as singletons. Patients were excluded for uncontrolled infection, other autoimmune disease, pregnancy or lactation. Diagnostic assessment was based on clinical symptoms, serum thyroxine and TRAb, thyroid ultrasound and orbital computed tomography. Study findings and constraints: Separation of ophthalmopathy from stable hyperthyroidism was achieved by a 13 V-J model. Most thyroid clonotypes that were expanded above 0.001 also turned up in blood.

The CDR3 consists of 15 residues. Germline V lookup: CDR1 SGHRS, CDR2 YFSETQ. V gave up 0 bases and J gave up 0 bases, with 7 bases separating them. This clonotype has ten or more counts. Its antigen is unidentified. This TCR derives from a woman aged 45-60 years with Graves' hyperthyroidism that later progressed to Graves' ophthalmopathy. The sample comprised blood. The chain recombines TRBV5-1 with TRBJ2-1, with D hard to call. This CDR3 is CASSLDTASYNEQFF. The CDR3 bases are TGCGCCAGCAGCTTGGACACTGCCTCCTACAATGAGCAGTTCTTC. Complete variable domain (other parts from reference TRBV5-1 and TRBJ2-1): KAGVTQTPRYLIKTRGQQVTLSCSPISGHRSVSWYQQTPGQGLQFLFEYFSETQRNKGNFPGRFSGRQFSNSRSEMNVSTLELGDSALYLCASSLDTASYNEQFFGPGTRLTVL.